One and the same sample provided the 27 T cell receptor beta chains below, sequenced in a study of vaccination and CD4 T cells after COVID-19. Their cognate antigens are unknown. Noted treatment: approximately 10-day PBMC culture with coronavirus spike peptide pools or control peptides (ViraFEST assay). The study sequenced cultured CD4+ T cell DNA using the Oncomine TCR Beta short-read assay. TCRdb fed the PCR reads into MiXCR, producing one record per CDR3 protein. The sample gives 17,000 or so distinct CDR3 sequences, 45% to 55% of which show up once; less than 9.5% is in the top ten. Sequenced: CD4+ T cells from blood, cultured in vitro. These receptors were collected from a human donor who had recovered from COVID-19.

Comment on this clonotype: This likely comes from a read error, as the CDR3 has no conserved phenylalanine or tryptophan at its end. This chain connects TRBV4-2 to TRBJ2-1; D not resolved. Germline assignment: CDR1 LGHNA and CDR2 YNFKEQ. CDR3 length: 15 residues. V was clipped by 0 bases and J by 0 bases, with 6 bases between them. The CDR3 loop reads CASSQEVASYNEQFL. The DNA for the CDR3 is TGTGCCAGCAGCCAAGAGGTCGCCTCCTACAATGAGCAGTTCCTC.

J is TRBJ1-2 and V is TRBV11-3; D might be TRBD1 (6 bases). The V gene's germline CDR1 is SGHNT and CDR2 YENEEA. V was pared by 5 bases and J by 3 bases, with 13 bases between. The CDR3 extends over 14 amino acids. The CDR3 here is CASSKQGSHYGYTF. DNA of the CDR3: TGTGCCAGCAGCAAACAGGGAAGTCACTATGGCTACACCTTC.

This clonotype was detected a few times. The rearrangement links TRBV7-9 to TRBJ1-2; a possible D gene is TRBD1 (5 bases). In germline, CDR1 is SEHNR, CDR2 FQNEAQ (reference sequence). This CDR3 has 13 amino acids. Between the trimmed V and J ends, which lost 5 bases and 9 bases, there was a span of 16 bases. CDR3: CASSPVGGMSYTF. The DNA of the CDR3 is TGTGCCAGCAGCCCCGTCGGGGGGATGAGCTACACCTTC.

The rearrangement uses TRBV7-3 and TRBJ2-5, with D hard to call. This CDR3 has 13 amino acids. V lost 3 bases and J 2 bases, leaving 7 bases between the germline ends. Germline V lookup: CDR1 SGHTA, CDR2 FQGTGA. CDR3 protein: CASSLTFQETQYF. Here the CDR3 DNA reads TGTGCCAGCAGCTTGACGTTTCAAGAGACCCAGTACTTC.

This chain links TRBV7-9 with TRBJ1-1, with D possibly matching TRBD1 (5 bases). V shed 6 bases and J shed 4 bases, with 15 bases lying between them. Looked up from germline, CDR1 is SEHNR and CDR2 is FQNEAQ (reference sequence). The CDR3 is made up of 14 amino acids. CDR3 in amino acids: CASRYQGESTEAFF. Here the CDR3 DNA reads TGTGCCAGCAGGTATCAGGGAGAAAGCACTGAAGCTTTCTTT.

V usage is TRBV11-3 and J usage is TRBJ1-1; D is ambiguous. Germline CDR1 and CDR2: SGHNT and YENEEA. CDR3 length equals 13 residues. V was clipped by 1 base and J by 7 bases, with 10 bases between them. The CDR3 sequence: CASSLAPASEAFF. The CDR3 DNA is TGTGCCAGCAGCTTAGCGCCAGCCAGTGAAGCTTTCTTT.

The V call is TRBV12-3 or TRBV12-4, the J call TRBJ2-5; 8 nucleotides line up with TRBD2. Trimming removed 6 bases from V and 5 bases from J; junction bases left unmatched: 8. The CDR3 is made up of 14 amino acids. The CDR3 sequence is CASRDTSGGETQYF. CDR3 nucleotide sequence: TGTGCCAGCAGAGACACTAGCGGCGGGGAGACCCAGTACTTC.

This clonotype was counted between two and nine times. The rearrangement uses TRBV6-5 and TRBJ1-2; tentatively, D is TRBD1 (6 bases). The length of the CDR3 is 20 residues. Germline V lookup: CDR1 MNHEY, CDR2 SVGAGI. V was shortened by 2 bases and J by 6 bases, with 31 bases between the two germline ends. CDR3 protein: CASSYGPRGGGVVGGNGYTF. Written as DNA, the CDR3 is TGTGCCAGCAGTTACGGCCCCCGAGGGGGGGGCGTCGTCGGGGGGAATGGCTACACCTTC.

This sequence joins TRBV7-9 and TRBJ2-2; tentative D call: TRBD2 (5 bases). The CDR3 totals 15 residues. The germline gives CDR1 SEHNR, CDR2 FQNEAQ (reference sequence). The germline V and J ends were trimmed by 0 bases and 4 bases, with 9 bases remaining between them. CDR3 sequence: CASSLAHTSTGELFF. The CDR3 bases are TGTGCCAGCAGCTTAGCGCATACTAGCACCGGGGAGCTGTTTTTT.

This chain connects TRBV12-3 or TRBV12-4 to TRBJ1-6, with D unclear. Trimming shortened V by 10 bases and J by 5 bases, and 9 bases separated the two germline ends. The length of the CDR3 is 12 residues. The CDR3: CATAGNNSPLHF. The CDR3 nucleotides read TGTGCCACCGCCGGGAATAATTCACCCCTCCACTTT.

The genes are TRBV15 and TRBJ1-1; D call uncertain. Trimming left V 4 bases short and J 0 bases short, with 12 bases between. CDR3 length: 15 amino acids. CDR1 and CDR2 (germline): LNHNV, YYDKDF (reference sequence). CDR3 sequence: CATSNPGPVNTEAFF. The CDR3, as DNA: TGTGCCACCAGCAACCCGGGCCCGGTGAACACTGAAGCTTTCTTT. The variable domain in full, with the rest retrieved from reference TRBV15 and TRBJ1-1, is DAMVIQNPRYQVTQFGKPVTLSCSQTLNHNVMYWYQQKSSQAPKLLFHYYDKDFNNEADTPDNFQSRRPNTSFCFLDIRSPGLGDTAMYLCATSNPGPVNTEAFFGQGTRLTVV.

The chain links TRBV19 to TRBJ2-3, with TRBD2 identical over 14 bases. The CDR3 is made up of 16 amino acids. Losses at the gene ends were 10 bases for V and 0 bases for J; bases not matched to a gene: 6. Per the germline V gene, CDR1 is LNHDA and CDR2 is SQIVND (reference sequence). In DNA form, the CDR3 reads TGTGCCATTGGGACTAGCGGGAGTCTTAGCACAGATACGCAGTATTTT. Its protein is CAIGTSGSLSTDTQYF.

This rearrangement joins TRBV6-2 or TRBV6-3 to TRBJ2-1, with D hard to call. Trimming took off 2 bases at V and 10 bases at J, with 12 bases between the two ends. Per the germline V gene, CDR1 is MNHEY and CDR2 is SVGEGT. CDR3 length: 13 amino acids. The CDR3 protein is CASSYAYQGEQFF. CDR3 in DNA: TGTGCCAGCAGTTACGCTTACCAAGGGGAGCAGTTCTTC.

The rearrangement joins TRBV30 to TRBJ2-2; 9 bases agree with TRBD1. The CDR3 runs to 14 residues. Germline CDR1 is GTSNPN and CDR2 is SVGIG (reference sequence). V lost 1 base and J lost 6; bases outside the gene matches: 3. The DNA of the CDR3 is TGTGCCTGGAGTGGGACAGGGGTTCCCGGGGAGCTGTTTTTT. Amino acid sequence: CAWSGTGVPGELFF.

The V gene is TRBV7-9, the J gene TRBJ2-3; D ambiguous. The CDR3 has 12 residues. The germline V gene has CDR1 SEHNR and CDR2 FQNEAQ (reference sequence). V lost 6 bases to trimming and J lost 4 bases, with 8 bases between them. CDR3: CASSKISDTQYF. CDR3 sequence (DNA): TGTGCCAGCAGTAAAATCTCAGATACGCAGTATTTT.

Note on this clonotype: The junction does not match germline at one end; this may be a read error. This chain connects TRBV5-4 to TRBJ1-1, with D uncertain. This CDR3 has 13 amino acids. Germline CDR1 SGHNT, CDR2 YYREEE (reference sequence). The CDR3 loop is CASSPKGNPEAFF. DNA of the CDR3: TGTGCCAGCAGCCCGAAAGGGAACCCTGAAGCTTTCTTT.

This clonotype was counted a few times. This sequence joins TRBV20-1 and TRBJ2-5; TRBD2 agrees at 9 bases. CDR3 length: 13 residues. The germline gives CDR1 DFQATT, CDR2 SNEGSKA (reference sequence). The trim removed 5 bases at V and 1 base at J, leaving 2 bases unmatched. CDR3 nucleotides: TGCAGTGCTTTTAGCGGGAGCCAAGAGACCCAGTACTTC. Translated: CSAFSGSQETQYF.

The rearrangement links TRBV20-1 to TRBJ2-7; 9 bases are a match to TRBD1. Germline CDR1 reads DFQATT; CDR2 reads SNEGSKA (reference sequence). This CDR3 is built from 14 residues. The CDR3 loop is CSVRKQGASSEQYF. The CDR3 DNA follows: TGCAGCGTCCGTAAACAGGGGGCGTCGAGCGAGCAGTACTTC.

The chain uses TRBV6-1 and TRBJ1-1; D uncertain. The germline CDR1 and CDR2 sequences are MNHNS and SASEGT. The CDR3 covers 15 residues. The germline V and J ends were trimmed by 6 bases and 3 bases, with 17 bases remaining between them. The CDR3 DNA reads TGTGCCAGCAGCCCTTCGAGGTACGGGCACACTGAAGCTTTCTTT. Translated, it gives CASSPSRYGHTEAFF.

The rearrangement joins TRBV5-1 to TRBJ2-5; tentative D call: TRBD2 (5 bases). V was pared by 3 bases and J by 9 bases, with 12 bases between. The V gene's germline CDR1 is SGHRS and CDR2 YFSETQ. The CDR3 has 12 residues. For the CDR3, the DNA is TGCGCCAGCAGCTCGGGAAGTCGGGCCCAGTACTTC. This translates into CASSSGSRAQYF.

The chain recombines TRBV19 with TRBJ1-2; D uncertain. From germline, CDR1 is LNHDA and CDR2 SQIVND (reference sequence). V lost 6 bases and J lost 5, with 22 bases in between. CDR3 length: 16 residues. The CDR3 coding sequence is TGTGCCAGTAGGCCTTCCCCCCGAGCTCGTGGGTATGGCTACACCTTC. Encoded protein: CASRPSPRARGYGYTF.

The J gene is TRBJ2-3, the V gene TRBV6-1; no definite D call. The V gene lost 4 bases and the J gene lost 4 bases, with 6 bases spanning the gap. Germline V gives CDR1 MNHNS, CDR2 SASEGT. This CDR3 has 12 residues. The CDR3 reads CASSVPSDTQYF. CDR3 coding DNA: TGTGCCAGCAGTGTCCCGTCAGATACGCAGTATTTT.

In this sample, this clonotype turned up a few times. V gene TRBV28 combines with J gene TRBJ1-5, with D unclear. The CDR3 length is 15 residues. V was cut by 8 bases and J by 4 bases, with 18 bases left in between. CDR1 and CDR2 (germline): MDHEN, SYDVKM. The CDR3: CASGSEAFENQPQHF. The DNA of the CDR3 is TGTGCCAGCGGGTCAGAGGCATTCGAGAATCAGCCCCAGCATTTT.

CDR3 sequence: CASRESDGILSYEQYF. CDR3 bases: TGTGCCAGCAGGGAATCCGACGGAATATTGTCCTACGAGCAGTACTTC. The V gene is TRBV27, the J gene TRBJ2-7; D unresolved. Trimming stripped 6 bases from V and 1 base from J, with 19 bases between. The CDR3 length is 16 residues. Germline V gene data show CDR1 as MNHEY and CDR2 as SMNVEV (reference sequence).

J is TRBJ1-1 and V is TRBV19, with D unclear. V was pared by 4 bases and J by 0 bases, with 3 bases between. The V gene's germline CDR1 is LNHDA and CDR2 SQIVND (reference sequence). CDR3 length: 12 amino acids. The CDR3 region has the DNA TGTGCCAGTAGTACCTTGAACACTGAAGCTTTCTTT. Translating gives CASSTLNTEAFF. The variable domain in full, completed from reference TRBV19 and TRBJ1-1, reads DGGITQSPKYLFRKEGQNVTLSCEQNLNHDAMYWYRQDPGQGLRLIYYSQIVNDFQKGDIAEGYSVSREKKESFPLTVTSAQKNPTAFYLCASSTLNTEAFFGQGTRLTVV.

The chain has TRBV12-1 and TRBJ1-2. TRBV12-1 is a documented pseudogene. The length of the CDR3 is 13 residues. CDR3 in DNA: TGTGCCAGCAGCTTTGTCCGGAGCTATGGCAACACCTTC. This translates into CASSFVRSYGNTF.

The genes are TRBV11-2 and TRBJ2-2; 7 nucleotides align to TRBD2. Germline V CDR1 and CDR2: SGHAT, FQNNGV. The trim removed 5 bases at V and 0 bases at J, leaving 3 bases unmatched. The CDR3 is made up of 15 amino acids. Here the CDR3 DNA reads TGTGCCAGCAGCCCCCGGGGGGCGAACACCGGGGAGCTGTTTTTT. This codes for CASSPRGANTGELFF.